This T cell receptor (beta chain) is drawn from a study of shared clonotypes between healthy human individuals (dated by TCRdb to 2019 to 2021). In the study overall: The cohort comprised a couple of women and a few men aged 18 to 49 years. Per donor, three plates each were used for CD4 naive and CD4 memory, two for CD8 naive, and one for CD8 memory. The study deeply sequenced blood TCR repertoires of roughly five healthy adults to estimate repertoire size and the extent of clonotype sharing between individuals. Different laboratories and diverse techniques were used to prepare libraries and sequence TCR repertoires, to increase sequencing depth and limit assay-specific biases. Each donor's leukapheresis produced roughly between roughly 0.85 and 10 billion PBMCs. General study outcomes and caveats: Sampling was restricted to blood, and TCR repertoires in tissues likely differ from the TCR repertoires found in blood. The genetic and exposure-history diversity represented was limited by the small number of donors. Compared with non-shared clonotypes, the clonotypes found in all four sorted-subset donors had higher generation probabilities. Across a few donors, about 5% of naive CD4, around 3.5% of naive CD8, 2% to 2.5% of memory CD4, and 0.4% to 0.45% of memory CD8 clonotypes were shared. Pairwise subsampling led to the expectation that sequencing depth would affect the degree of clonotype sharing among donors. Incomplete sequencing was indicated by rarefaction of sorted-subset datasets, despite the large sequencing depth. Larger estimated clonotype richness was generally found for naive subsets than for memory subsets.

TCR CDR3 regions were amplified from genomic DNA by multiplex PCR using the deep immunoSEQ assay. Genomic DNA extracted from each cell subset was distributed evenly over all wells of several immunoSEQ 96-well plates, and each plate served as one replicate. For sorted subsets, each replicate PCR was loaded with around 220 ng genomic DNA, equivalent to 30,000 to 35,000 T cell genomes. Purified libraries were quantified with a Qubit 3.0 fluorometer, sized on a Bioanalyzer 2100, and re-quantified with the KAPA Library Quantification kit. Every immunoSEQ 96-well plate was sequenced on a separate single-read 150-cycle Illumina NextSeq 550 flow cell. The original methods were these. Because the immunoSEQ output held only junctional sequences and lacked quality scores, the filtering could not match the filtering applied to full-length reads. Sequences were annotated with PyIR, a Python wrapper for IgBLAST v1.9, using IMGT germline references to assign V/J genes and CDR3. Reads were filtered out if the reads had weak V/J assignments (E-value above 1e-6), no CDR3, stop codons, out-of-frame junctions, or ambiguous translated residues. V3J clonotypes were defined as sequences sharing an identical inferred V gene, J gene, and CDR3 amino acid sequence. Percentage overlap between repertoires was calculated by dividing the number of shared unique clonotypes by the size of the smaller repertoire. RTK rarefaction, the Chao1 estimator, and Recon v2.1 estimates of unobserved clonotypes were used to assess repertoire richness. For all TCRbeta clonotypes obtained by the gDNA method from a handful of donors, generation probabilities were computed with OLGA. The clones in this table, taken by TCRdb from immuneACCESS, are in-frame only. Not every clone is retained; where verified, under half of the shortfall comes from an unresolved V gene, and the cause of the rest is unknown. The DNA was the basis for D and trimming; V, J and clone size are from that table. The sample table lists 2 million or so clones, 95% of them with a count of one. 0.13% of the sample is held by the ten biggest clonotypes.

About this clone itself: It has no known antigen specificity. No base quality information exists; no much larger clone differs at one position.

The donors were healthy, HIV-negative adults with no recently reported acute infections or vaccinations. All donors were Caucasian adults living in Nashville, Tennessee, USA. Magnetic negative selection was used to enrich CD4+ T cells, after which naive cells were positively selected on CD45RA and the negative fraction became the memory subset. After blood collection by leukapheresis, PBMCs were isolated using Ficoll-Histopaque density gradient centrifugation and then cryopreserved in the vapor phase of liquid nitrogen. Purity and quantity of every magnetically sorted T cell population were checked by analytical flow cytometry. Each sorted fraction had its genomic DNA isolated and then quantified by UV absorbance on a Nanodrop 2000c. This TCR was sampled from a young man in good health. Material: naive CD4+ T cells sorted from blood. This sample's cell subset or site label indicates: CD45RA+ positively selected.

CDR3 protein: CASERETQYF. In nucleotides, the sequence is TGTGCCAGCGAACGTGAGACCCAGTACTTC. The rearranged chain carries TRBV2 and TRBJ2-5, with an unclear D gene assignment. In the germline V gene, CDR1 corresponds to SNHLY and CDR2 to FYNNEI. V and J lose 8 bases and 5 bases, and a span of 6 bases separates them. The CDR3 runs 10 residues from the cysteine to the phenylalanine. Only CDR3 DNA remains: 30 bases, in frame from the first base.